Following are 6 T cell receptor beta chains from one sample sequenced in a study of tumor-infiltrating lymphocytes in primary liver carcinoma. A primer matching the constant region was used to make TCR beta cDNA from approximately 520 ng of total RNA. Slightly modified ARM-PCR served as the procedure for the TCR beta libraries. These libraries came from three rounds of nested multiplex PCR. A C-beta reverse primer and TRBV1-TRBV30 forward primers served in each of the first two PCR rounds, at 10 cycles apiece. MiXCR was run by TCRdb on the multiplex PCR reads, yielding one entry per CDR3 protein. The sample consists of 100,000 to 120,000 distinct CDR3 sequences, approximately 78% of them appearing once. Co-extracted RNA and DNA came from about 19-30 mg of unsorted bulk tissue. Sequenced sample: liver tumor tissue from sampling region 3. Described subset: tumor region T3, left-lateral pole. All receptors derive from a man aged 40-49 years with primary liver carcinoma and hepatitis B virus infection.

Concerning this clonotype: Sequence at one end of the junction differs from germline and may be a read error. The chain uses TRBV13 and TRBJ1-5; D gene ambiguous. This CDR3 has 14 residues. Germline loops: CDR1 PRHDT, CDR2 FYEKMQ (reference sequence). The CDR3 loop reads CVSSLGGNNQPQHF. The CDR3 DNA reads TGTGTCAGCAGCTTAGGCGGTAACAATCAGCCCCAGCATTTT.

Concerning this clonotype itself: This CDR3 is missing its conserved last phenylalanine or tryptophan, likely due to a read error. The rearrangement joins TRBV29-1 to TRBJ2-2; 8 nucleotides align to TRBD2. Trimming took 7 bases from V and 1 from J; bases not matched to a gene: 11. The length of the CDR3 is 16 residues. Germline CDR1 reads SQVTM; CDR2 reads ANQGSEA. The CDR3 reads CSAADGGVLNTGELFS. Written as DNA, the CDR3 is TGCAGCGCCGCCGACGGGGGGGTCTTGAACACCGGGGAGCTGTTTTCT.

On this clonotype itself: The germline gene is not matched at one end of the junction; a read error may be the cause. The rearrangement uses TRBV6-2 or TRBV6-3 and TRBJ2-3, with D perhaps TRBD2 (5 bases). The CDR3 has 15 amino acids. Germline CDR1 is MNHEY and CDR2 is SVGEGT. This CDR3 reads CARSYLLRGTDTQYF. The DNA of the CDR3 is TGTGCCAGGAGTTACTTGTTGCGGGGCACAGATACGCAGTATTTT.

This clonotype was recorded only once. One end of the junction is discordant with germline, which a read error may explain. The chain has TRBV6-5 and TRBJ2-2, with D perhaps TRBD1 or TRBD2 (5 bases each). Germline V gives CDR1 MNHEY, CDR2 SVGAGI. This CDR3 is built from 13 residues. The CDR3 DNA reads as TGTGCCAGTAGTAACCAGGACACCGGGGAGCTATTTTTT. Translated, it gives CASSNQDTGELFF.

This clonotype was recorded at least ten times. V usage is TRBV30 and J usage is TRBJ2-7; 10 nucleotides agree with TRBD2. Looked up from germline, CDR1 is GTSNPN and CDR2 is SVGIG (reference sequence). J was trimmed by 3 bases and V by 1 base; bases with no gene match: 3. The CDR3 spans 14 residues. CDR3 region: CAWSGTSGFYEQYF. The CDR3 DNA reads TGTGCCTGGAGTGGGACTAGCGGATTCTACGAGCAGTACTTC.

V and J are TRBV11-2 and TRBJ2-1; 11 bases agree with TRBD2. CDR3 length equals 15 residues. The V gene's germline CDR1 is SGHAT and CDR2 FQNNGV. As DNA, the CDR3 is TGTATCAGCAGTTCTCTAGCGGGAGGCGCCAATGAGCAGTTCTTC. As protein: CISSSLAGGANEQFF.